This record concerns one T cell receptor (beta chain) sequence. Looked up from germline, CDR1 is GTSNPN and CDR2 is SVGIG (reference sequence). This CDR3 is 16 amino acids long. The V and J ends lost 4 bases and 0 bases respectively, with 13 bases between them. This record comes from a study of OX40 agonist ivuxolimab in advanced cancers. Assay used: immunoSEQ multiplex PCR; TCRdb lists only in-frame clones, some missing. Counted here are approximately 74,000 clones, around 87% occurring once; the ten biggest clones make up about 10%. Sequencing used CD4+ or CD8+ T cells sorted from blood, obtained in a trial of the OX40 agonist ivuxolimab. The rearrangement links TRBV30 to TRBJ2-6; perhaps D is TRBD1 or TRBD2 (5 bases each). This clonotype originated in an adult with an advanced solid tumor such as melanoma, head and neck, liver or kidney cancer. The DNA of the CDR3 is TGTGCCTGGAAAACCGGGGCCCGCTCTGGGGCCAACGTCCTGACTTTC. This codes for CAWKTGARSGANVLTF. The complete variable domain, with remaining parts taken from reference TRBV30 and TRBJ2-6, reads SQTIHQWPATLVQPVGSPLSLECTVEGTSNPNLYWYRQAAGRGLQLLFYSVGIGQISSEVPQNLSASRPQDRQFILSSKKLLLSDSGFYLCAWKTGARSGANVLTFGAGSRLTVL.